This T cell receptor beta chain was sequenced for a study of CD4 T cells in relation to SARS-CoV-2 and coronaviruses. The CDR3 is made up of 14 amino acids. Germline CDR1 and CDR2: SGHNT and YYREEE (reference sequence). Trimming shortened V by 0 bases and J by 9 bases, and 13 bases separated the two germline ends. Using immunoSEQ multiplex PCR, the repertoire was profiled, and TCRdb retains in-frame clones only, with some absent. Here the sample spans some 70,000 clones, approximately 93% being singletons. Unexposed donor CD4+ T cells date from about 2011-2018, before the COVID-19 pandemic. Naive and memory CD4+ T cells were separated from cryopreserved PBMCs.

The sequence came from a human donor in good health. This chain links TRBV5-4 with TRBJ2-1; TRBD2 is a possible D gene (5 bases). The sample was naive CD4+ T cells from PBMCs. Noted subset: naive CD4+ T cells isolated by negative enrichment. CDR3 in DNA: TGTGCCAGCAGCTTGGGGACTGTCCCCCGTGAGCAGTTCTTC. As protein: CASSLGTVPREQFF.